These T cell receptor beta chains were read from a single sample in a study of T cell responses to AZD1222 COVID-19 vaccine. Sequencing used immunoSEQ multiplex PCR; TCRdb keeps in-frame clones, though not all of them. Of 100,000 to 120,000 clones listed, roughly 90% are singletons. The source was peripheral blood, collected 28 days after the second AZD1222 dose. These receptors all come from an adult who received the AZD1222 COVID-19 vaccine. Both conserved end residues are part of each CDR3. D genes are given only for firm matches.

v_gene,d_gene,CDR3aa
TRBV28,-,CASSYLANNEQFF
TRBV2,TRBD2,CASSPGLAGTGELFF
TRBV19,-,CASSLVTDQPQHF
TRBV5-1,-,CASSLVGGPVYEQYF
TRBV11-3,-,CASSLEDNEQYF
TRBV27,TRBD1,CASSLGRGNGNTIYF
TRBV2,-,CASSEGGANYGYTF
TRBV27,-,CASSLQRGNTEAFF
TRBV5-1,TRBD1,CASSPDRGEAFF
TRBV28,-,CASSLDLENTEAFF
TRBV29-1,-,CSAGGQDYGYTF
TRBV6-2/TRBV6-3,TRBD1,CASSGTASNYGYTF
TRBV28,-,CASLPPYQETQYF
TRBV19,TRBD1,CASQGDRAYEQYF
TRBV2,TRBD1,CARNRDRRSEAFF